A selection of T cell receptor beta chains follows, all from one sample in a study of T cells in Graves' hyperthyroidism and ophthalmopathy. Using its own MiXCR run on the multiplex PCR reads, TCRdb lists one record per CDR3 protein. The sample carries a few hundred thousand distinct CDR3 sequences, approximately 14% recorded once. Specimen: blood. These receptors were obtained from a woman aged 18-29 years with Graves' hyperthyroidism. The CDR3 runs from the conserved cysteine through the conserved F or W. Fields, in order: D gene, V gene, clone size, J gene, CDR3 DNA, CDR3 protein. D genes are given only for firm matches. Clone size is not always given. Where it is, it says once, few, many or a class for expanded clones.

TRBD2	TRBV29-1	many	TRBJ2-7	TGCAGCGCATGGACTAGCGCACACGAGCAGTACTTC	CSAWTSAHEQYF
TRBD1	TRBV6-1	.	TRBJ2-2	TGTGCCAGCGGACGGGACAGGGGGCCGGAGCTGTTTTTT	CASGRDRGPELFF
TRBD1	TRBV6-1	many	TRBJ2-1	TGTGCCAGCAGTTATACGCAGGGGGCCTACAATGAGCAGTTCTTC	CASSYTQGAYNEQFF
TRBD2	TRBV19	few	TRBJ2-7	TGTGCCAGTAGTCCCCCCTCCGGGACTAGCAACTACGAGCAGTACTTC	CASSPPSGTSNYEQYF
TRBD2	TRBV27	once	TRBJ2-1	TGTGCCAGCAGTACGCCAACTAGCGGGAGCGGGGAATATAACTCCTACAATGAGCAGTTCTTC	CASSTPTSGSGEYNSYNEQFF
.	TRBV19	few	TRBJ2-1	TGTGCCAGTAGCCGGGAATCTGGCAATGAGCAGTTCTTC	CASSRESGNEQFF
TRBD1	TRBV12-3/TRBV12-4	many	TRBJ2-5	TGTGCCAGCACCGGGACAGGCCAAGAGACCCAGTACTTC	CASTGTGQETQYF
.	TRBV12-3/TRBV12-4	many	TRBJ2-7	TGTGCCAGCAGCAATACCTACGAGCAGTACTTC	CASSNTYEQYF
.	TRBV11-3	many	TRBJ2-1	TGTGCCAGCAGCTTCGCTGGTGGCTCCTACAATGAGCAGTTCTTC	CASSFAGGSYNEQFF
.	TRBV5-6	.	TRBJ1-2	TGTGCCAGCAGCTTGGCCGGGGGGGGCCGGGTTCTTGGCTACACCTTC	CASSLAGGGRVLGYTF
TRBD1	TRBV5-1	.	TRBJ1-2	TGCGCCAGCAGCTCCACAGGGGGCGCGATAAATGGCTACACCTTC	CASSSTGGAINGYTF
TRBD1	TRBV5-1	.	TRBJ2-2	TGCGCCAGCAGCTGGGGACAGGGGGCGGCGAACACCGGGGAGCTGTTTTTT	CASSWGQGAANTGELFF
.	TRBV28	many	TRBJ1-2	TGTGCCAGCAGTTTTCGGTGGCCTGGGGGCTACACCTTC	CASSFRWPGGYTF
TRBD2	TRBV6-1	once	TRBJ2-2	TGTGCCAGCAGTGAACAGAGCGGGACCACCGGGGAGCTGTTTTTT	CASSEQSGTTGELFF
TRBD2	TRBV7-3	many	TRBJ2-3	TGTGCCAGCAGCATACTAGCGGGAGCAGATACGCAGTATTTT	CASSILAGADTQYF
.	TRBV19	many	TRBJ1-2	TGTGCCAGTAGTATTGGCGGCTGGGGAAATCCGTTGGGTAACTATGGCTACACCTTC	CASSIGGWGNPLGNYGYTF
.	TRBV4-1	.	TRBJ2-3	TGCGCCAGCAGCTACACACGAGATACGCAGTATTTT	CASSYTRDTQYF
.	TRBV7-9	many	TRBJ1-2	TGTGCCAGCAGCTTATCCCCAGGAGTCTATGGCTACACCTTC	CASSLSPGVYGYTF
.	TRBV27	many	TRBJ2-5	TGTGCCAGCAGTCCACAATACCAAGAGACCCAGTACTTC	CASSPQYQETQYF